This T cell receptor (beta chain) was retrieved from a study of cytomegalovirus exposure and HLA in healthy donors. This clone was counted only a few times. The PCR ran on 60 Vbeta and 13 Jbeta primers. TCRdb's copy holds only in-frame clones and misses some; the assay was immunoSEQ multiplex PCR. The sample consists of about 140,000 clones, about 80% of them appearing once. This CDR3 comprises 17 residues. V was pared by 1 base and J by 3 bases, with 9 bases of the junction left unmatched. Germline loops: CDR1 KGHSY, CDR2 FQNENV. Sample: PBMCs. J is TRBJ1-5 and V is TRBV16; TRBD1 matches at 7 bases. This receptor was identified in a woman between 35 and 50 years old in good health and CMV-seronegative. CDR3 amino acids: CASSQLLGTENNQPQHF. In DNA, the CDR3 is TGTGCCAGCAGCCAATTACTCGGGACAGAAAACAATCAGCCCCAGCATTTT.